Below are 22 T cell receptor beta chains sequenced from a single sample in a study of memory CD4+ T cells and cytomegalovirus serostatus. The sort gate was single viable CD3+CD4+CD8-CD45RO+ cells for memory CD4+ T cells. Sequenced by immunoSEQ multiplex PCR; TCRdb stores in-frame clones only, minus some. In the table there are around 60,000 clones, 82% of which are singletons. Sequences were obtained from memory CD4+ T cells from blood. The receptors here all came from an adult in good health and CMV-seronegative.

The J gene is TRBJ2-7, the V gene TRBV29-1, with 11 positions matching TRBD2. V lost 1 base and J lost 4; bases outside the gene matches: 0. The CDR3 extends over 13 amino acids. The germline V gene encodes CDR1 SQVTM and CDR2 ANQGSEA. The CDR3 loop reads CSVEASGRYEQYF. The CDR3 DNA reads TGCAGCGTTGAAGCTAGCGGGAGGTACGAGCAGTACTTC.

V is TRBV14 and J is TRBJ2-3; D remains unclear. The V gene's germline CDR1 is SGHDN and CDR2 FVKESK. The CDR3 has 14 amino acids. Trimming left V 6 bases short and J 3 bases short, with 13 bases between. CDR3 loop: CASSLLRWTDTQYF. The DNA for the CDR3 is TGTGCCAGCAGTCTCTTGAGGTGGACAGATACGCAGTATTTT.

This chain joins TRBV28 and TRBJ1-1; D is undetermined. There are 13 residues in the CDR3. V lost 6 bases and J lost 1, with 9 bases in between. Germline CDR1 reads MDHEN; CDR2 reads SYDVKM. The CDR3 loop reads CASSPTANTEAFF. The CDR3 DNA is TGTGCCAGCAGCCCCACAGCGAACACTGAAGCTTTCTTT. Filled out from reference TRBV28 and TRBJ1-1, the complete variable domain reads DVKVTQSSRYLVKRTGEKVFLECVQDMDHENMFWYRQDPGLGLRLIYFSYDVKMKEKGDIPEGYSVSREKKERFSLILESASTNQTSMYLCASSPTANTEAFFGQGTRLTVV.

This rearrangement joins TRBV9 to TRBJ2-5, with a weak D call TRBD1 (6 bases). The CDR3 covers 14 residues. Trimming took 0 bases from V and 1 from J, leaving 7 bases between them. Germline V gene data show CDR1 as SGDLS and CDR2 as YYNGEE. The CDR3 bases are TGTGCCAGCAGCGTAGGGGACACCCAAGAGACCCAGTACTTC. Its translation is CASSVGDTQETQYF.

CDR3 DNA sequence: TGTGCCAGCAGCTTGGATGGGGAGCCCCAGCATTTT. As protein: CASSLDGEPQHF. J is TRBJ1-5 and V is TRBV5-6; D unclear. The germline V gene has CDR1 SGHDT and CDR2 YYEEEE. V lost 0 bases and J 8 bases, leaving 6 bases between the germline ends. This CDR3 spans 12 amino acids.

This chain connects TRBV6-1 to TRBJ2-2, with 12 bases identical to TRBD2. With V trimmed by 0 bases and J by 7 bases, 12 bases remained unmatched. This CDR3 contains 19 residues. Germline V lookup: CDR1 MNHNS, CDR2 SASEGT. The CDR3 DNA sequence: TGTGCCAGCAGTGAAGCGCTTCGGGCTAGCGGGAGGGCTATCGGGGAGCTGTTTTTT. It translates to CASSEALRASGRAIGELFF.

V is TRBV19 and J is TRBJ1-6; D may be TRBD1 (5 bases). The germline CDR1 and CDR2 sequences are LNHDA and SQIVND (reference sequence). CDR3 length: 15 amino acids. V was trimmed by 5 bases and J by 10 bases, leaving 18 bases between them. The CDR3 nucleotides read TGTGCCAGTAGTTCCCGGGACCCCGGAGTCTCACCCCTCCACTTT. Its translation: CASSSRDPGVSPLHF.

This sequence joins TRBV2 and TRBJ2-3, with 8 bases lining up with TRBD1. V shed 1 base and J 10 bases; nucleotides not matched to a gene: 4. Germline values: CDR1 SNHLY, CDR2 FYNNEI. The CDR3 length is 13 residues. For the CDR3, the DNA is TGTGCCAGCAGTGAAGACCGGGACAGGCCGCAGTATTTT. It is translated as CASSEDRDRPQYF.

V and J are TRBV9 and TRBJ2-1; D gene unclear. V lost 2 bases to trimming and J lost 0 bases, with 9 bases between them. Germline-derived CDR1 and CDR2 are SGDLS and YYNGEE. The CDR3 is 15 amino acids. The CDR3 nucleotides are TGTGCCAGCAGCGTGATGGAAAGCTCCTACAATGAGCAGTTCTTC. As protein: CASSVMESSYNEQFF.

In this sample, this clone turned up once. The chain joins TRBV6-1 to TRBJ1-1; possible D gene TRBD1, 6 bases. The length of the CDR3 is 15 residues. V lost 8 bases and J lost 5, with 21 bases in between. Germline loops: CDR1 MNHNS, CDR2 SASEGT. CDR3 residues: CASGQTSGGRTEAFF. CDR3 sequence (DNA): TGTGCCAGCGGCCAAACTTCGGGGGGGCGGACTGAAGCTTTCTTT.

The DNA for the CDR3 is TGTGCCAGCAGCTTAGGACGGGACAGGGGGCGCCACCAGCCCCAGCATTTT. Residues: CASSLGRDRGRHQPQHF. The chain is built from TRBV13 and TRBJ1-5, with 12 bases aligning to TRBD1. Trimming took 0 bases from V and 7 from J; bases not matched to a gene: 7. This CDR3 is 17 amino acids long. CDR1 is PRHDT, CDR2 FYEKMQ, per germline (reference sequence).

V is TRBV27 and J is TRBJ2-1; TRBD1 aligns across 9 bases. CDR1 and CDR2 from the germline V gene are MNHEY and SMNVEV (reference sequence). The trim removed 5 bases at V and 8 bases at J, leaving 13 bases unmatched. The CDR3 extends over 16 amino acids. The CDR3 sequence is CASSPRGTGRNDEQFF. The CDR3, as DNA: TGTGCCAGCAGTCCCCGGGGGACAGGGAGGAACGATGAGCAGTTCTTC.

The chain uses TRBV5-1 and TRBJ2-7, with D maybe TRBD1 (6 bases). The V gene's germline CDR1 is SGHRS and CDR2 YFSETQ. The CDR3 sequence is 14 residues long. V was shortened by 2 bases and J by 3 bases, with 12 bases between the two germline ends. The CDR3 nucleotides read TGCGCCAGCAGCTTCATCAGGGGCGGCTACGAGCAGTACTTC. The encoded protein is CASSFIRGGYEQYF.

V is TRBV28 and J is TRBJ2-7; D might be TRBD2 (6 bases). CDR3 length: 16 amino acids. Germline V CDR1 and CDR2: MDHEN, SYDVKM. Trimming shortened V by 5 bases and J by 0 bases, and 17 bases separated the two germline ends. CDR3 amino acids: CASSPRRFGSSYEQYF. For the CDR3, the DNA is TGTGCCAGCAGTCCTAGAAGGTTCGGGAGCTCCTACGAGCAGTACTTC.

This clone was observed once. The chain combines TRBV9 with TRBJ2-7; D might be TRBD2 (5 bases). With 4 bases removed from V and 2 bases from J, the gap between germline ends came to 10 bases. This CDR3 region has 13 residues. The V gene's germline CDR1 is SGDLS and CDR2 YYNGEE. Here the CDR3 reads CASSPDGTYEQYF. CDR3 sequence (DNA): TGTGCCAGCAGCCCTGACGGGACCTACGAGCAGTACTTC.

This clone was seen once. CDR3: CASSLHSGQEQYF. The CDR3 DNA is TGTGCCAGCAGCTTGCATTCAGGTCAGGAGCAGTACTTC. This chain connects TRBV11-3 to TRBJ2-7; D gene ambiguous. V gave up 3 bases and J gave up 7 bases, with 13 bases separating them. CDR3 length: 13 residues. CDR1 SGHNT and CDR2 YENEEA come from the germline V gene.

V usage is TRBV2 and J usage is TRBJ2-7; possible D gene TRBD2, 6 bases. Trimming stripped 10 bases from V and 3 bases from J, with 19 bases between. Germline V gene data show CDR1 as SNHLY and CDR2 as FYNNEI. The CDR3 totals 14 residues. For the CDR3, the DNA is TGTGCCAATACTCTAGGAGACGGGAGCTACGAGCAGTACTTC. Amino acids: CANTLGDGSYEQYF.

The J gene is TRBJ2-1, the V gene TRBV11-2; TRBD2 matches at 9 bases. Germline V gene data show CDR1 as SGHAT and CDR2 as FQNNGV. The trim removed 5 bases at V and 15 bases at J, leaving 11 bases unmatched. The CDR3 is 13 amino acids. The DNA of the CDR3 is TGTGCCAGCAGCCAAAACCCGGGACTAGCTCCGTTCTTC. Translated, it gives CASSQNPGLAPFF.

V gene TRBV7-3 combines with J gene TRBJ2-5; TRBD1 might be the D (7 bases). Trimming removed 5 bases from V and 4 bases from J, with 11 bases in between. CDR1 and CDR2 (germline): SGHTA, FQGTGA. CDR3 length equals 13 residues. For the CDR3, the DNA is TGTGCCAGCAGCCCAGGGGGAGGAGAGACCCAGTACTTC. It yields the protein CASSPGGGETQYF.

The table lists this clone with a count of one. The J gene is TRBJ2-4, the V gene TRBV10-3; maybe TRBD2 (7 bases). Germline CDR1 is ENHRY and CDR2 is SYGVKD. CDR3 size: 16 residues. V was shortened by 0 bases and J by 0 bases, with 9 bases between the two germline ends. CDR3 bases: TGTGCCATCAGTGAGTCGGGGGGGCTAGCCAAAAACATTCAGTACTTC. As protein: CAISESGGLAKNIQYF.

V and J are TRBV6-5 and TRBJ2-2; no clear D gene. The CDR3 covers 14 residues. V was cut by 6 bases and J by 1 base, with 9 bases left in between. The germline gives CDR1 MNHEY, CDR2 SVGAGI. CDR3 nucleotides: TGTGCCAGCAGCAACCGTTGGAACACCGGGGAGCTGTTTTTT. This translates into CASSNRWNTGELFF.

V usage is TRBV7-9 and J usage is TRBJ1-5; TRBD1 is a possible D gene (5 bases). This CDR3 region has 17 residues. CDR1 and CDR2 from the germline V gene are SEHNR and FQNEAQ (reference sequence). V was pared by 4 bases and J by 2 bases, with 18 bases between. The CDR3 region has the DNA TGTGCCAGCAGCTCCGGGACCCTATCCGGGGGCAATCAGCCCCAGCATTTT. It encodes CASSSGTLSGGNQPQHF.